The 16 T cell receptor beta chains below come from one sample, sequenced in a study of T cell repertoires in MIS-A myocarditis. The data were produced by immunoSEQ multiplex PCR, yet TCRdb's version contains in-frame clones alone and is incomplete. The profile shows around 10,000 clones, roughly 91% of them singletons. Sequenced sample: thoracic lymph node tissue obtained at autopsy. The origin of the receptors is a man younger than 35 with fulminant myocarditis from multisystem inflammatory syndrome in adults (MIS-A) after COVID-19.

The chain has TRBV6-5 and TRBJ1-1; TRBD1 might be the D (6 bases). The germline V gene encodes CDR1 MNHEY and CDR2 SVGAGI. CDR3 length: 14 amino acids. Deletions cut 7 bases from V and 5 bases from J, with 17 bases between. CDR3 nucleotides: TGTGCCAGCAAAAGTCCGGGAGACAGGACTGAAGCTTTCTTT. Its translation is CASKSPGDRTEAFF.

The table lists this clone with a count of one. CDR3 nucleotide sequence: TGCAGCGTTGATAGACGTATGTGGGGCTACACCTTC. As protein: CSVDRRMWGYTF. The chain couples TRBV29-1 to TRBJ1-2; no clear D gene. Germline lookup yields CDR1 SQVTM and CDR2 ANQGSEA. V lost 3 bases and J lost 8, with 13 bases in between. CDR3 length: 12 amino acids.

This clone was recorded once. The chain combines TRBV28 with TRBJ2-7; 11 nucleotides line up with TRBD2. Per germline, CDR1 MDHEN and CDR2 SYDVKM. This CDR3 comprises 15 residues. Unmatched junction bases numbered 2, after V lost 4 bases and J lost 0 bases. CDR3 in DNA: TGTGCCAGCAGTTCACTAGCGGGAGCCTCCTACGAGCAGTACTTC. Translating it yields CASSSLAGASYEQYF.

V usage is TRBV5-1 and J usage is TRBJ2-2; TRBD2 matches 12 bases. From germline, CDR1 is SGHRS and CDR2 YFSETQ. The CDR3 extends over 17 amino acids. After removal of 3 bases from V and 6 bases from J, the junction contained 9 bases not matched to a gene. The DNA for the CDR3 is TGCGCCAGCAGCTCAGCTAGCGGGAGGGCCAGAGCCGGGGAGCTGTTTTTT. It translates to CASSSASGRARAGELFF. Full variable domain (missing parts from reference TRBV5-1 and TRBJ2-2): KAGVTQTPRYLIKTRGQQVTLSCSPISGHRSVSWYQQTPGQGLQFLFEYFSETQRNKGNFPGRFSGRQFSNSRSEMNVSTLELGDSALYLCASSSASGRARAGELFFGEGSRLTVL.

The chain joins TRBV12-3 or TRBV12-4 to TRBJ2-3, with a possible D match to TRBD1 (5 bases). The CDR3 length is 10 residues. V lost 10 bases and J lost 5, with 7 bases in between. This CDR3 is CATQGDTQYF. The CDR3 DNA sequence: TGTGCCACCCAGGGAGATACGCAGTATTTT.

This clone was found once. This chain joins TRBV11-2 and TRBJ1-1; 11 bases are a match to TRBD1. J lost 10 bases, V lost 5 bases, and 3 bases had no gene match. The CDR3 loop spans 12 amino acids. Germline values: CDR1 SGHAT, CDR2 FQNNGV. In DNA, the CDR3 is TGTGCCAGCAGCCCCGGGACAGGGGGAGCTTTCTTT. It is translated as CASSPGTGGAFF. Full variable domain (missing parts from reference TRBV11-2 and TRBJ1-1): EAGVAQSPRYKIIEKRQSVAFWCNPISGHATLYWYQQILGQGPKLLIQFQNNGVVDDSQLPKDRFSAERLKGVDSTLKIQPAKLEDSAVYLCASSPGTGGAFFGQGTRLTVV.

V and J are TRBV5-5 and TRBJ2-7, with a weak D call TRBD2 (7 bases). The CDR3 spans 14 residues. The ends were cut back, 4 bases at V and 3 bases at J, with 14 bases in the middle. Germline V CDR1 and CDR2: SGHKS, YYEKEE (reference sequence). The CDR3 loop reads CASSGGGGHYEQYF. CDR3 nucleotides: TGTGCCAGCAGCGGGGGAGGGGGGCACTACGAGCAGTACTTC.

J is TRBJ1-4 and V is TRBV7-8, with TRBD1 as a possible D gene (5 bases). Trimming left V 6 bases short and J 5 bases short, with 16 bases between. This CDR3 spans 15 amino acids. Germline V lookup: CDR1 SGHVS, CDR2 FQNEAQ. The CDR3 nucleotides are TGTGCCAGCAGGGCCGCGGGGGTGAGGAATGAAAAACTGTTTTTT. This encodes CASRAAGVRNEKLFF.

The chain recombines TRBV5-4 with TRBJ2-1; the match to TRBD1 covers 7 bases. Germline V lookup: CDR1 SGHNT, CDR2 YYREEE (reference sequence). V dropped 0 bases and J dropped 3; count of bases not matched to a gene: 3. The CDR3 extends over 15 amino acids. The CDR3 sequence is CASSLDRGDYNEQFF. CDR3 in DNA: TGTGCCAGCAGCTTGGACAGGGGCGACTACAATGAGCAGTTCTTC.

The rearrangement joins TRBV5-1 to TRBJ1-1; D is undetermined. Looked up from germline, CDR1 is SGHRS and CDR2 is YFSETQ. CDR3 size: 15 residues. With 4 bases removed from V and 0 bases from J, the gap between germline ends came to 13 bases. CDR3 region: CASSPVAGMNTEAFF. For the CDR3, the DNA is TGCGCCAGCAGCCCGGTAGCGGGAATGAACACTGAAGCTTTCTTT.

The gene calls are TRBV9 and TRBJ2-3; 12 bases line up with TRBD2. The CDR3 spans 18 residues. Trimming cost V 0 bases and J 1 base; bases outside gene matches: 6. Germline assignment: CDR1 SGDLS and CDR2 YYNGEE. The CDR3 region is CASSVGASGGARTDTQYF. For the CDR3, the DNA is TGTGCCAGCAGCGTAGGGGCTAGCGGGGGGGCCCGCACAGATACGCAGTATTTT.

The CDR3 sequence: CASGNRGNTANEKLFF. In DNA, the CDR3 is TGTGCCAGCGGAAACAGGGGGAATACGGCTAATGAAAAACTGTTTTTT. The chain recombines TRBV19 with TRBJ1-4; TRBD1 aligns across 8 bases. The V gene's germline CDR1 is LNHDA and CDR2 SQIVND (reference sequence). Trimming cost V 9 bases and J 3 bases; bases outside gene matches: 12. CDR3 size: 16 residues. Filled out from reference TRBV19 and TRBJ1-4, the complete variable domain reads DGGITQSPKYLFRKEGQNVTLSCEQNLNHDAMYWYRQDPGQGLRLIYYSQIVNDFQKGDIAEGYSVSREKKESFPLTVTSAQKNPTAFYLCASGNRGNTANEKLFFGSGTQLSVL.

The chain has TRBV7-2 and TRBJ2-7; D is undetermined. The germline V gene has CDR1 SGHTA and CDR2 FQGNSA. V lost 2 bases to trimming and J lost 4 bases, with 6 bases between them. The CDR3 length is 12 residues. DNA for the CDR3: TGTGCCAGCAGCTTACGGCCGTACGAGCAGTACTTC. Translated: CASSLRPYEQYF.

This clone was counted between two and nine times. The V call is TRBV3-1 (or the pseudogene TRBV3-2), the J call TRBJ1-6; D gene unclear. CDR3 size: 14 residues. The V and J ends lost 3 bases and 9 bases respectively, with 12 bases between them. Germline V lookup: CDR1 LGHDT, CDR2 YNNKEL (reference sequence). The CDR3 DNA follows: TGTGCCAGCAGCCAGTCGGGGAATGGTTCACCCCTCCACTTT. Translation: CASSQSGNGSPLHF.

The chain employs TRBV5-1 and TRBJ2-7; maybe TRBD2 (5 bases). V was trimmed by 3 bases and J by 10 bases, leaving 14 bases between them. The CDR3 length is 12 residues. Germline CDR1 reads SGHRS; CDR2 reads YFSETQ. The CDR3 region is CASSSLGELQYF. DNA for the CDR3: TGCGCCAGCAGCTCCCTTGGGGAGTTACAGTACTTC.

The chain joins TRBV9 to TRBJ1-5, with 8 bases fitting TRBD1. Germline V lookup: CDR1 SGDLS, CDR2 YYNGEE. J was trimmed by 9 bases and V by 3 bases; bases with no gene match: 8. This CDR3 has 14 amino acids. This CDR3 reads CASSEGTGQGPQHF. In DNA, the CDR3 is TGTGCCAGCAGCGAAGGGACAGGCCAGGGGCCCCAGCATTTT.